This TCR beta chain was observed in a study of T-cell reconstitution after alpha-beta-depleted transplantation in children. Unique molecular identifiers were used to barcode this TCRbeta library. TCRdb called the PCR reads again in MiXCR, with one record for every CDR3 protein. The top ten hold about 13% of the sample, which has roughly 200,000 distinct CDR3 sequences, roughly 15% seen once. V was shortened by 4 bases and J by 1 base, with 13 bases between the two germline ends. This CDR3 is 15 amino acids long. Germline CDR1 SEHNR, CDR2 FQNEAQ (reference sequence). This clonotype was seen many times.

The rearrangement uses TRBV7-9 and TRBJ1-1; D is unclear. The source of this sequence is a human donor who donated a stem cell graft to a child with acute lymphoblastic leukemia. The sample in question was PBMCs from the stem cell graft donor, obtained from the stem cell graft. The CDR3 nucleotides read TGTGCCAGCAGCTCCGATATTTACGGGAACACTGAAGCTTTCTTT. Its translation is CASSSDIYGNTEAFF.